This TCR beta chain was sequenced in a study of T-cell memory formation after mild COVID-19. Germline V gene sequence: CDR1 SGHAT, CDR2 FQNNGV. Trimming took 5 bases from V and 5 from J; bases not matched to a gene: 8. The CDR3 totals 15 residues. This clonotype was counted at least ten times. TCRdb reprocessed the 5' RACE reads via MiXCR and lists one record per CDR3 protein. The repertoire holds over 120,000 distinct CDR3 sequences, with around 21% as singletons. The sequenced sample consisted of PBMCs or a T cell subset sorted from them (not recorded which). The rearrangement joins TRBV11-2 to TRBJ2-7; 11 bases fit TRBD1. The TCR sequence derives from an adult woman who had mild COVID-19 (a few samples of this study predate the infection). Cell type and time point are not known. DNA for the CDR3: TGTGCCAGCAGCGCCAGGACAGGGGGCGCGGACGAGCAGTACTTC. It is translated as CASSARTGGADEQYF. Filled out from reference TRBV11-2 and TRBJ2-7, the complete variable domain reads EAGVAQSPRYKIIEKRQSVAFWCNPISGHATLYWYQQILGQGPKLLIQFQNNGVVDDSQLPKDRFSAERLKGVDSTLKIQPAKLEDSAVYLCASSARTGGADEQYFGPGTRLTVT.